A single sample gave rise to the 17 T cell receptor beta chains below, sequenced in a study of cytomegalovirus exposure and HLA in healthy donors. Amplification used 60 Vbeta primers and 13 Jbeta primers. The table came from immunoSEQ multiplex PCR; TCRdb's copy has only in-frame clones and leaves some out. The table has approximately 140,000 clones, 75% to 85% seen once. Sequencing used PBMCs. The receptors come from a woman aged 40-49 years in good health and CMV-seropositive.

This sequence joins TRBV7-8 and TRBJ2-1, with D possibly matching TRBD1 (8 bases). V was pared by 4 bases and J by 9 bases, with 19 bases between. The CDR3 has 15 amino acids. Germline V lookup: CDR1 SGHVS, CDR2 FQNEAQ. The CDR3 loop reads CASSSLTGEGSEQFF. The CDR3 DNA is TGTGCCAGCAGCTCCCTGACAGGGGAGGGGTCTGAGCAGTTCTTC.

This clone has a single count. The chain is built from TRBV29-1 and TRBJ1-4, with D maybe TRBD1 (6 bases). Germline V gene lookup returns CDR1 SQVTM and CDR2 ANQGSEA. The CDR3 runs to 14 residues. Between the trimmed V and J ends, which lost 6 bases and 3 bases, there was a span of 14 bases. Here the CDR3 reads CSVPRQDPNEKLFF. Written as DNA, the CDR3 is TGCAGCGTCCCCAGACAGGACCCTAATGAAAAACTGTTTTTT. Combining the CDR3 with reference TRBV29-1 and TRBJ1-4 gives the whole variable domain SAVISQKPSRDICQRGTSLTIQCQVDSQVTMMFWYRQQPGQSLTLIATANQGSEATYESGFVIDKFPISRPNLTFSTLTVSNMSPEDSSIYLCSVPRQDPNEKLFFGSGTQLSVL.

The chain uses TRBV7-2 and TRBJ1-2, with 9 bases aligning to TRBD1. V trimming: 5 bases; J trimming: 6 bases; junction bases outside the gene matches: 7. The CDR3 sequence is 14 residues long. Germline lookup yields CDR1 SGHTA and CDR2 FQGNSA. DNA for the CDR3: TGTGCCAGCAGCCTCAAGACAGGGGGGCATGGCTACACCTTC. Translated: CASSLKTGGHGYTF.

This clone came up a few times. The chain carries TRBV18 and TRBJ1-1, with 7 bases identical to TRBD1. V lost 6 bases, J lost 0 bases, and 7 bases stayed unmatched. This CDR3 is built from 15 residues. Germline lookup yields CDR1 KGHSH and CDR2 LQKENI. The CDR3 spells CASSHGQVVNTEAFF. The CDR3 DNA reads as TGTGCCAGCTCCCACGGACAGGTAGTGAACACTGAAGCTTTCTTT.

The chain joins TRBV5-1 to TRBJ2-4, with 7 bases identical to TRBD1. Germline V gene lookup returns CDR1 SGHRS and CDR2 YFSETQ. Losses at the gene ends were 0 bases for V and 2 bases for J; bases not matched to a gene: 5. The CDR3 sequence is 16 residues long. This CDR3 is CASSLDRGFSKNIQYF. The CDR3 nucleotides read TGCGCCAGCAGCTTGGACAGGGGCTTCTCCAAAAACATTCAGTACTTC. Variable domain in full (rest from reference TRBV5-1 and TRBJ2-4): KAGVTQTPRYLIKTRGQQVTLSCSPISGHRSVSWYQQTPGQGLQFLFEYFSETQRNKGNFPGRFSGRQFSNSRSEMNVSTLELGDSALYLCASSLDRGFSKNIQYFGAGTRLSVL.

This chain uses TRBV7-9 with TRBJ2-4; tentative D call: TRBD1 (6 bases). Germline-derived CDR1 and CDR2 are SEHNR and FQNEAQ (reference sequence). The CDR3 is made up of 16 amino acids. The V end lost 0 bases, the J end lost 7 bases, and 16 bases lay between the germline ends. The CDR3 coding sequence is TGTGCCAGCAGCTTAGCGGTCGGGCAGCAGGGGAACATTCAGTACTTC. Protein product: CASSLAVGQQGNIQYF.

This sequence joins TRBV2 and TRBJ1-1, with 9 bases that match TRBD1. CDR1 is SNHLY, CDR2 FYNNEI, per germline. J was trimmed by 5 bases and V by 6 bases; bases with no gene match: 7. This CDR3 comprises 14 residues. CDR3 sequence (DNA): TGTGCCAGCAGCTCACAGGGGGCTGGGACTGAAGCTTTCTTT. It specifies CASSSQGAGTEAFF.

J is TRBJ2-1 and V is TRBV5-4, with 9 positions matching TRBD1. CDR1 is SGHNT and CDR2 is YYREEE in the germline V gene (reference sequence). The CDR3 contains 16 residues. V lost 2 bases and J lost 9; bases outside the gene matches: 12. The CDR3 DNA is TGTGCCAGCAGCTTCCCTACAGGGGGCCTCTTGGGTGAGCAGTTCTTC. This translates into CASSFPTGGLLGEQFF.

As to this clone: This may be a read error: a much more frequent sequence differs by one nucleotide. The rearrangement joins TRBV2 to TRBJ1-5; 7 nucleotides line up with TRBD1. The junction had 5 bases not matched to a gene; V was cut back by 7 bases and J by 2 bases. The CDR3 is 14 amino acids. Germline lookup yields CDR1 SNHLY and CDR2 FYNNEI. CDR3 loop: CASNPTGRNQPQHF. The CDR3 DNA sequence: TGTGCCAGCAACCCGACAGGGCGCAATCAGCCCCAGCATTTT.

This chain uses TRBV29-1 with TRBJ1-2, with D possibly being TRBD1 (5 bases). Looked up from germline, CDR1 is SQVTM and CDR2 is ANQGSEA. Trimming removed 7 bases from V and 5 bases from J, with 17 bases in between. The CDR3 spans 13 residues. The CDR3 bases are TGCAGCGACCAACGACAGACCGTATATGGCTACACCTTC. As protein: CSDQRQTVYGYTF.

CDR3 bases: TGCGCCAGCTCTATAGTGGAGGGTGGTTACGAGCAGTACTTC. Translating it yields CASSIVEGGYEQYF. This chain links TRBV4-3 with TRBJ2-7; D possibly corresponds to TRBD2 (6 bases). CDR1 and CDR2 (germline): LGHNA, YSLEER. This CDR3 has 14 amino acids. V was cut by 8 bases and J by 4 bases, with 18 bases left in between.

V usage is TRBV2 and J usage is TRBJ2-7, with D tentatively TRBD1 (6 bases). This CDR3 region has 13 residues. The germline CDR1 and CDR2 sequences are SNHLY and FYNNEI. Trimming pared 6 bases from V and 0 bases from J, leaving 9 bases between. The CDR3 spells CASSVDSSYEQYF. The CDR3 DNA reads TGTGCCAGCAGCGTGGACAGCTCCTACGAGCAGTACTTC.

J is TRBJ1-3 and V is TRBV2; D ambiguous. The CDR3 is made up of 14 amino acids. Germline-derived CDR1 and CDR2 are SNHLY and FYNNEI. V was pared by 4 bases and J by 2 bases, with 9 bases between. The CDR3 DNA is TGTGCCAGCAGTGTGCGTCTAACTGGAAACACCATATATTTT. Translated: CASSVRLTGNTIYF.

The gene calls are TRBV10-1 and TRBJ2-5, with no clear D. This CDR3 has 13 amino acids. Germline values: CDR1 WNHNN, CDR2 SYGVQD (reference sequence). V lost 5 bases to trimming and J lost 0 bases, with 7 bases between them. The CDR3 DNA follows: TGCGCCAGCAGTCCCCCAAACCAAGAGACCCAGTACTTC. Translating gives CASSPPNQETQYF.

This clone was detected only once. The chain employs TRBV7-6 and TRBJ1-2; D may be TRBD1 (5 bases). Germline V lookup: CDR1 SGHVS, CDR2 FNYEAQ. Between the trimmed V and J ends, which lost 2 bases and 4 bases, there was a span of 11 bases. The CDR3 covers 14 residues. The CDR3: CASSLQPDSYGYTF. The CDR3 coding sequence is TGTGCCAGCAGCTTACAACCAGACAGCTATGGCTACACCTTC.

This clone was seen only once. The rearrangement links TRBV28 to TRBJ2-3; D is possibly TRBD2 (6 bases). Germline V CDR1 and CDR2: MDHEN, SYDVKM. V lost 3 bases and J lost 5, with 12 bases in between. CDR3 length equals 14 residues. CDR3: CASSLLTSRDTQYF. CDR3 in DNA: TGTGCCAGCAGTTTGTTGACTAGTCGAGATACGCAGTATTTT. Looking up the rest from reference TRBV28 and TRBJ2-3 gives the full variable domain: DVKVTQSSRYLVKRTGEKVFLECVQDMDHENMFWYRQDPGLGLRLIYFSYDVKMKEKGDIPEGYSVSREKKERFSLILESASTNQTSMYLCASSLLTSRDTQYFGPGTRLTVL.

The CDR3 nucleotides read TGTGCCAGCAGCTTAGGGTCTAGCCAATACGAGCAGTACTTC. Protein: CASSLGSSQYEQYF. The J gene is TRBJ2-7, the V gene TRBV7-2, with D perhaps matching TRBD2 (5 bases). The CDR3 extends over 14 amino acids. Germline CDR1 and CDR2: SGHTA and FQGNSA. Trimming took off 1 base at V and 4 bases at J, with 11 bases between the two ends.